The clone carrying this T cell receptor beta chain occurred once. Its matching antigen is unknown. CDR1 and CDR2 from the germline V gene are SNHLY and FYNNEI. The CDR3 is made up of 13 amino acids. The V end was cut by 3 bases, the J end by 5 bases, with 8 bases between. The table came from immunoSEQ multiplex PCR; TCRdb's copy has only in-frame clones and leaves some out. The table has 26,000 or so clones, approximately 88% seen once. This sample is drawn from a study of T cells in localized non-small cell lung cancer. Study results and limitations: In adjacent lung, a median roughly 56 of the top 100 tumor clones were found. Maximal T cell clonality occurred in uninvolved adjacent lung, with tumor ranking below it.

The clonotype originates from a male donor aged 60 or over with stage I lung adenocarcinoma. The material sequenced was peripheral blood, taken before any cancer treatment. The chain uses TRBV2 and TRBJ1-5; D may be TRBD1 (6 bases). The CDR3 is CASSDTGYQPQHF. CDR3 sequence (DNA): TGTGCCAGCAGTGATACAGGGTATCAGCCCCAGCATTTT.